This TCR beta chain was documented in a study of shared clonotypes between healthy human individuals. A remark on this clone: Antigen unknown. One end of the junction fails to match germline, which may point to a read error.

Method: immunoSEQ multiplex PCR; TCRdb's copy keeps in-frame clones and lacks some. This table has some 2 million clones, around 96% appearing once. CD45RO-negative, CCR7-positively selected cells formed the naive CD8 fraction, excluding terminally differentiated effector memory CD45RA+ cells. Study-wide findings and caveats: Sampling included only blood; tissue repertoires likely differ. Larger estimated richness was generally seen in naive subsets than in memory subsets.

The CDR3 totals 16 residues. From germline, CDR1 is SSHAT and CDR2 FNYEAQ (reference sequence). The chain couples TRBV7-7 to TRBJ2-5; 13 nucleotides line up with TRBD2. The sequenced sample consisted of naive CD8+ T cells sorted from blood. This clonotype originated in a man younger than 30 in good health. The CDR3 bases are TGTGCTAGCAGCCCATGGACTAGCGGGAGCGGGGAGACCCAGTACTTC. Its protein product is CASSPWTSGSGETQYF.